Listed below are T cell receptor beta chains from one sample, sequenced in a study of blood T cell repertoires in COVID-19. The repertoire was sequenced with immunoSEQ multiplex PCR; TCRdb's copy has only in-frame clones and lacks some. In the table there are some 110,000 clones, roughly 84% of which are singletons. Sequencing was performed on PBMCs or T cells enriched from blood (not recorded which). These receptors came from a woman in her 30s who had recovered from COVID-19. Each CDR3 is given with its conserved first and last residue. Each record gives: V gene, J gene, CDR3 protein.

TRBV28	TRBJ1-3	CASSPTGLTGNTIYF
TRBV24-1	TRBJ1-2	CATSDPRTANYGYTF
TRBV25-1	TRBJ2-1	CASSGAGGPYNEQFF
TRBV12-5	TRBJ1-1	CASGYDTQGNTEAFF
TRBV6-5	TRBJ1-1	CASSYTGQGAEAFF
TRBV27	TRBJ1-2	CASSPIPGQRFYGYTF
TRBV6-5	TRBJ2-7	CASRAGHLYEQYF
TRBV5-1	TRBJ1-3	CASSLDPGTGNTIYF
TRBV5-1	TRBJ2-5	CASSSQETQYF
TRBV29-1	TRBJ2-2	CSVRAGWGRELFF
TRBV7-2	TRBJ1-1	CASSLAGGVGTEAFF
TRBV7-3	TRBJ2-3	CASSFRGRRPSGSTDTQYF
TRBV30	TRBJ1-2	CAWAYFREGYTF
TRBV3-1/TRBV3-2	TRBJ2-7	CASSQGASGSYEQYF
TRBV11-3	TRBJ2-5	CASSLDSRGTQYF
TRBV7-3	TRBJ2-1	CASSSGAGVLNEQFF
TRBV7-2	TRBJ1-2	CASSPKGWGTSYGYTF
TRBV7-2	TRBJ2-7	CASSPEAPSSYEQYF
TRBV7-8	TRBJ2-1	CASSLGYAYNEQFF
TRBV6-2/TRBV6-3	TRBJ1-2	CASSYGDSIYGYTF
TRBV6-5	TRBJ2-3	CASSSAGGGIDTQYF
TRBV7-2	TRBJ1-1	CASSLASGMNTEAFF
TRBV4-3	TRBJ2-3	CASGLSTSLSPDTQYF
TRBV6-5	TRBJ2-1	CASSYSYITDNEQFF
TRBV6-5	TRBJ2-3	CASSYQGPSSTDTQYF
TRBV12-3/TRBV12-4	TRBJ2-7	CASTTGGYEQYF
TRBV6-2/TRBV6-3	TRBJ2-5	CASSYDRQDFQETQYF
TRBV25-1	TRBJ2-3	CASSESLYTDTQYF
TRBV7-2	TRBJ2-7	CASSSPDSYEQYF
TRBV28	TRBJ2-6	CASSSWGQSHSGANVLTF
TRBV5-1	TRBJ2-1	CASSSDGDNEQFF
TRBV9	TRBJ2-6	CASRAFPGQGQPGANVLTF
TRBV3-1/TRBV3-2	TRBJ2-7	CASAQTSGTWYEQYF
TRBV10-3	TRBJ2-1	CAISKGPSGINEQFF
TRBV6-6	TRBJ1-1	CASNPGQGANTEAFF
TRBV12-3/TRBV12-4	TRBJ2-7	CASSFAVRLEQYF
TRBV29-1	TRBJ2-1	CSVRWRGVDNEQFF
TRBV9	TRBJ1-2	CASGRGGPYGYTF
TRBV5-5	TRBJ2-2	CASRTDRGGNTGELFF
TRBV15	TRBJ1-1	CATSRGLRSTEAFF
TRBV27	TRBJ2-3	CATTSVLGSDTQYF
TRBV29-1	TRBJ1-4	CSVDPNNSGEKLFF